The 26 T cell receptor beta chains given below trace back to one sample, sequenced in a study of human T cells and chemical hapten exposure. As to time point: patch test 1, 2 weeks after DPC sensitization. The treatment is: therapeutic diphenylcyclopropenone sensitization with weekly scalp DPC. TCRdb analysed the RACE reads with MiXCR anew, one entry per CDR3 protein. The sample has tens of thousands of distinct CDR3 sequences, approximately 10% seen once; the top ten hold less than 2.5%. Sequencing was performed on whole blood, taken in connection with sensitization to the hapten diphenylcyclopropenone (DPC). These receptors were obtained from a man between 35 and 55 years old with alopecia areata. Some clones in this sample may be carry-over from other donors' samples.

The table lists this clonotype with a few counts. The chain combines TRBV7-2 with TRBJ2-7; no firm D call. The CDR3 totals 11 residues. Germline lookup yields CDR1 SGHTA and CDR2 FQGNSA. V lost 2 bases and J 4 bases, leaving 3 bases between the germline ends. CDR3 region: CASSLNYEQYF. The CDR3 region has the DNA TGTGCCAGCAGCTTAAATTACGAGCAGTACTTC.

The CDR3 loop reads CSVEVQNIQYF. In DNA form, the CDR3 reads TGCAGCGTTGAAGTTCAGAACATTCAGTACTTC. This chain connects TRBV29-1 to TRBJ2-4, with D hard to call. Germline-derived CDR1 and CDR2 are SQVTM and ANQGSEA. Trimming took off 1 base at V and 7 bases at J, with 5 bases between the two ends. There are 11 residues in the CDR3.

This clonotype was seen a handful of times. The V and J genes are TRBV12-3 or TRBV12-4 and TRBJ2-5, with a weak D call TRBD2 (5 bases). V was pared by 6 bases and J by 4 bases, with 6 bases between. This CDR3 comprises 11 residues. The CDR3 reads CASSTRETQYF. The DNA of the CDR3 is TGTGCCAGCAGCACTAGAGAGACCCAGTACTTC.

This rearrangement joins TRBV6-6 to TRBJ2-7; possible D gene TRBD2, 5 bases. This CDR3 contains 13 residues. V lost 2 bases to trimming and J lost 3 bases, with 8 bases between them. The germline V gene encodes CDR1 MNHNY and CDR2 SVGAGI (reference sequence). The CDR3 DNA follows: TGTGCCAGCAGTTACGGGAGCAACTACGAGCAGTACTTC. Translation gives CASSYGSNYEQYF.

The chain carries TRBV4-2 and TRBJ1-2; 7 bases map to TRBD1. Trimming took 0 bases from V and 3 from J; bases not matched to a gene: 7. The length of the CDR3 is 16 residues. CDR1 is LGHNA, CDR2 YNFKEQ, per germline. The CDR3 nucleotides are TGTGCCAGCAGCCAAGACCAAGACAGGGACTACTATGGCTACACCTTC. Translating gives CASSQDQDRDYYGYTF.

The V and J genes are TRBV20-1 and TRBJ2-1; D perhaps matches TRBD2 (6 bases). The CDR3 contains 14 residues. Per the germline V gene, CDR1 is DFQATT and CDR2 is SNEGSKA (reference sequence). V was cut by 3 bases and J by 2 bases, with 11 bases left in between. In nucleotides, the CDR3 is TGCAGTGCTAGGAGACTAGAGCCCTACAATGAGCAGTTCTTC. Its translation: CSARRLEPYNEQFF.

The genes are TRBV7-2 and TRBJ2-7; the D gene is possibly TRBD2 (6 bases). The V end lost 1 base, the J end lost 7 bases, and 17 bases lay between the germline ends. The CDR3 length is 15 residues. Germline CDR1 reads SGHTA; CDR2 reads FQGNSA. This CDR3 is CASSLVGSGIGEQYF. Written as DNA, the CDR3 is TGTGCCAGCAGCTTAGTCGGGAGCGGTATAGGGGAGCAGTACTTC.

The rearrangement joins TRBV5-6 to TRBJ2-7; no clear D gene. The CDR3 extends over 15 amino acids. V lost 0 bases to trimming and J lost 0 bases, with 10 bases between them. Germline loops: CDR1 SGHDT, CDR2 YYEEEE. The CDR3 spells CASSLGSDTSYEQYF. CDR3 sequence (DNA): TGTGCCAGCAGCTTGGGGTCAGATACCTCCTACGAGCAGTACTTC.

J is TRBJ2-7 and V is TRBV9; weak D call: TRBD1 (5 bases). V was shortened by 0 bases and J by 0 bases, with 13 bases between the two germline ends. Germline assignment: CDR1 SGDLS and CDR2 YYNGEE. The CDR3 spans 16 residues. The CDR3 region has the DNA TGTGCCAGCAGCGTAGCCGGTATAGGGGACTCCTACGAGCAGTACTTC. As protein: CASSVAGIGDSYEQYF. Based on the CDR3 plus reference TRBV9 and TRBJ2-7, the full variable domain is DSGVTQTPKHLITATGQRVTLRCSPRSGDLSVYWYQQSLDQGLQFLIQYYNGEERAKGNILERFSAQQFPDLHSELNLSSLELGDSALYFCASSVAGIGDSYEQYFGPGTRLTVT.

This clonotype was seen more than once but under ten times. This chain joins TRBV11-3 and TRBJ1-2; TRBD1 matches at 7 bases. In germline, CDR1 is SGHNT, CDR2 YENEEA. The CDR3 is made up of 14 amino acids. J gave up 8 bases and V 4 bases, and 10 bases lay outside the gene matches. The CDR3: CASSSSEGAEGYTF. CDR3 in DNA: TGTGCCAGCAGCTCCTCGGAGGGGGCAGAAGGCTACACCTTC. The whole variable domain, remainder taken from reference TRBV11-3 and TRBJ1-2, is EAGVVQSPRYKIIEKKQPVAFWCNPISGHNTLYWYLQNLGQGPELLIRYENEEAVDDSQLPKDRFSAERLKGVDSTLKIQPAELGDSAVYLCASSSSEGAEGYTFGSGTRLTVV.

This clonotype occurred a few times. CDR3: CASSEAPGQGSVQFF. The CDR3, as DNA: TGTGCCAGCAGTGAAGCCCCGGGACAGGGATCAGTACAGTTCTTC. The rearrangement joins TRBV6-1 to TRBJ2-1, with TRBD1 matching over 9 bases. CDR3 size: 15 residues. Germline V gene sequence: CDR1 MNHNS, CDR2 SASEGT. J gave up 13 bases and V 0 bases, and 10 bases lay outside the gene matches.

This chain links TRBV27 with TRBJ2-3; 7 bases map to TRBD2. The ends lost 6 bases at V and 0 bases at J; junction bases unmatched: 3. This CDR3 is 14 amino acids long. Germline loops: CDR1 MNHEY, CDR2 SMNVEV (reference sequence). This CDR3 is CASSGLVSTDTQYF. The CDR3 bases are TGTGCCAGCAGCGGACTAGTGAGCACAGATACGCAGTATTTT.

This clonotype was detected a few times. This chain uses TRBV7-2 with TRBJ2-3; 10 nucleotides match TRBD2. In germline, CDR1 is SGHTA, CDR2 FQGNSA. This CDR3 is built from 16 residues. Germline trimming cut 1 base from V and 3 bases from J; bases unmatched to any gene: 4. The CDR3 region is CASSLGLAGYTDTQYF. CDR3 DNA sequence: TGTGCCAGCAGCTTAGGACTAGCGGGTTATACAGATACGCAGTATTTT.

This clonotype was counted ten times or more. The CDR3 reads CASSFLLAVFF. Here the CDR3 DNA reads TGTGCCAGCAGCTTTTTGCTAGCGGTGTTCTTC. The J gene is TRBJ2-1, the V gene TRBV7-2; 7 bases line up with TRBD2. With V trimmed by 3 bases and J by 15 bases, 5 bases remained unmatched. Germline CDR1 SGHTA, CDR2 FQGNSA. The CDR3 runs to 11 residues.

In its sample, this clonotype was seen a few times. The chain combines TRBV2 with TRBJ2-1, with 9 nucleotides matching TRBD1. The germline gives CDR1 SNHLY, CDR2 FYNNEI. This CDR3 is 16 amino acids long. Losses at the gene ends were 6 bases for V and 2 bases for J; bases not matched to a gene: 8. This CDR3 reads CASSSGTGRTYNEQFF. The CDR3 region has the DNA TGTGCCAGCAGCTCCGGGACAGGGAGGACCTACAATGAGCAGTTCTTC.

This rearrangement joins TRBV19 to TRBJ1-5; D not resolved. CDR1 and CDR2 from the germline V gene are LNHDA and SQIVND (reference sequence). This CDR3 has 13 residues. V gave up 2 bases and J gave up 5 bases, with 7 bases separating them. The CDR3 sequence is CASSISHDQPQHF. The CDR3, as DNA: TGTGCCAGTAGTATATCCCATGATCAGCCCCAGCATTTT.

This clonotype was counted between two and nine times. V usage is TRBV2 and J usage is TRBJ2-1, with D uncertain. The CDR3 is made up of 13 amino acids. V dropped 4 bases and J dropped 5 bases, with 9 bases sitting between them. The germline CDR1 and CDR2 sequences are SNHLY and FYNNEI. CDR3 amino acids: CASSVEVDNEQFF. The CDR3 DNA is TGTGCCAGCAGTGTAGAAGTTGACAATGAGCAGTTCTTC.

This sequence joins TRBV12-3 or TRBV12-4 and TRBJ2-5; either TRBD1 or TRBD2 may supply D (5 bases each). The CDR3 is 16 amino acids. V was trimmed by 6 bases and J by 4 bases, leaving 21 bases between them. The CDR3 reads CASRVLVFKGAETQYF. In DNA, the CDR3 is TGTGCCAGCAGGGTACTAGTTTTTAAAGGGGCAGAGACCCAGTACTTC.

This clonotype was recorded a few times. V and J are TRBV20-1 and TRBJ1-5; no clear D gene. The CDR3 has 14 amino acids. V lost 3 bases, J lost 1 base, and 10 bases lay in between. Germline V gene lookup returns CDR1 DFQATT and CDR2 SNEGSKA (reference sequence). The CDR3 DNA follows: TGCAGTGCTAGCCAGGATAGCAGCAATCAGCCCCAGCATTTT. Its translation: CSASQDSSNQPQHF.

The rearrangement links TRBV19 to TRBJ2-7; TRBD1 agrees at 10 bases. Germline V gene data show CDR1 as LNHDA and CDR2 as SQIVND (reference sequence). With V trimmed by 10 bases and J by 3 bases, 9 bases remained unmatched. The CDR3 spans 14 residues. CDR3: CATRRTGGDYEQYV. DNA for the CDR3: TGTGCCACCAGAAGGACAGGGGGGGACTACGAGCAGTACGTC.

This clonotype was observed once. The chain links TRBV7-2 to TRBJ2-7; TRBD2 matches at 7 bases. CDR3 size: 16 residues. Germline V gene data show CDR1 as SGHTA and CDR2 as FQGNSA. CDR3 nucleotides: TGTGCCAGCAGCTCCCCTACCGGGACTACGGCCTACAAGCAGTACGTC. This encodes CASSSPTGTTAYKQYV.

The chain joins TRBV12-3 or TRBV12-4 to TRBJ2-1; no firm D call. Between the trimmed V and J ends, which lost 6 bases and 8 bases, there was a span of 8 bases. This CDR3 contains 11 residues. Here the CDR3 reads CASRVVDEQFF. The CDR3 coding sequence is TGTGCCAGCAGAGTAGTAGATGAGCAGTTCTTC.

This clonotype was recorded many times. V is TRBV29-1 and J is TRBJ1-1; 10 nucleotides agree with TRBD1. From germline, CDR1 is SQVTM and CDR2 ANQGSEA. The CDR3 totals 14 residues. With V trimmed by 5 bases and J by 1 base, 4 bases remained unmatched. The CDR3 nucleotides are TGCAGCGTTCAGAGGGACAGGGGGAACACTGAAGCTTTCTTT. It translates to CSVQRDRGNTEAFF. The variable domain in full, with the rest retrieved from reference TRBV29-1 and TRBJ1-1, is SAVISQKPSRDICQRGTSLTIQCQVDSQVTMMFWYRQQPGQSLTLIATANQGSEATYESGFVIDKFPISRPNLTFSTLTVSNMSPEDSSIYLCSVQRDRGNTEAFFGQGTRLTVV.

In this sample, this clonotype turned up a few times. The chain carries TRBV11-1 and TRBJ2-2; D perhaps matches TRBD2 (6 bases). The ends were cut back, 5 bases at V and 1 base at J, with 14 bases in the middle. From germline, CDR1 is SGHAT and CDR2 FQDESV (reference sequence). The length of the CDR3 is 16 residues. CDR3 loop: CASSPRASVNTGELFF. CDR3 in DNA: TGTGCCAGCAGCCCCCGGGCTAGCGTGAACACCGGGGAGCTGTTTTTT.

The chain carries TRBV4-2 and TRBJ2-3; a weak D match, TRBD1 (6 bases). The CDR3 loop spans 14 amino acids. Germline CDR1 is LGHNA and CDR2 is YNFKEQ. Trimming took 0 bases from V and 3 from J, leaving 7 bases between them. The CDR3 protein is CASSQEGGTDTQYF. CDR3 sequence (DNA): TGTGCCAGCAGCCAAGAAGGGGGAACAGATACGCAGTATTTT.

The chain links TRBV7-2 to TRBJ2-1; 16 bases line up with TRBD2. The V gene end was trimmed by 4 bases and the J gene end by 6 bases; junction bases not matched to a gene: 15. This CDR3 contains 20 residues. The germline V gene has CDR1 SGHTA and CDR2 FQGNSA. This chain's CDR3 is CASSSPFGTSGRAASNEQFF. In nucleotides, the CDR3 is TGTGCCAGCAGCTCGCCCTTCGGGACTAGCGGGAGGGCCGCCTCCAATGAGCAGTTCTTC. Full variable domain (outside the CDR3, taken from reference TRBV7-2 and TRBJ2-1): GAGVSQSPSNKVTEKGKDVELRCDPISGHTALYWYRQSLGQGLEFLIYFQGNSAPDKSGLPSDRFSAERTGGSVSTLTIQRTQQEDSAVYLCASSSPFGTSGRAASNEQFFGPGTRLTVL.